This T cell receptor beta chain was recorded in a study of human T cells and chemical hapten exposure. In its sample, this clonotype was seen a few times. As to time point: patch test 3, about 24 weeks after DPC sensitization. Treatment indicated: therapeutic diphenylcyclopropenone sensitization with weekly scalp DPC. Germline V gives CDR1 KGHDR, CDR2 SFDVKD. V lost 3 bases, J lost 5 bases, and 5 bases stayed unmatched. The CDR3 consists of 14 residues. In TCRdb, the RACE reads were re-called with MiXCR into one record per CDR3 protein. The sample lists 150,000 to 200,000 distinct CDR3 sequences; under 25% were seen once.

V usage is TRBV24-1 and J usage is TRBJ1-2, with 7 bases identical to TRBD1. The clonotype was recovered from a woman aged 40 to 50 with alopecia areata. Some clones in this sample may be carry-over from other donors' samples. The starting material was whole blood, obtained in connection with sensitization to the hapten diphenylcyclopropenone (DPC). This CDR3 reads CATSDPDRAYGYTF. CDR3 DNA: TGTGCCACCAGTGATCCCGACAGGGCGTATGGCTACACCTTC.